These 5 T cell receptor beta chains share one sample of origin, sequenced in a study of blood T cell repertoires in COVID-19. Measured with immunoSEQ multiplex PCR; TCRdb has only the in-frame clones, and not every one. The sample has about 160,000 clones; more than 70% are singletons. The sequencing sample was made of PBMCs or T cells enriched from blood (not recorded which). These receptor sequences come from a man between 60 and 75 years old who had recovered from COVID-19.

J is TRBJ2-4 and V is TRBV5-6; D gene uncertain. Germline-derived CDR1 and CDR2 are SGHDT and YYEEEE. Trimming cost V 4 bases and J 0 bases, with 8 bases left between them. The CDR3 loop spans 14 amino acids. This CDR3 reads CASSERLAKNIQYF. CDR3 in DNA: TGTGCCAGCAGCGAGAGGCTAGCCAAAAACATTCAGTACTTC.

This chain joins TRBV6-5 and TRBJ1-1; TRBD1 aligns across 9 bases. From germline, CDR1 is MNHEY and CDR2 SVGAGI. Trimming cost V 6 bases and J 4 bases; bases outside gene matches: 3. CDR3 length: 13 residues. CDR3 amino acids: CASSQGQGTEAFF. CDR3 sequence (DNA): TGTGCCAGCAGCCAGGGACAGGGCACTGAAGCTTTCTTT.

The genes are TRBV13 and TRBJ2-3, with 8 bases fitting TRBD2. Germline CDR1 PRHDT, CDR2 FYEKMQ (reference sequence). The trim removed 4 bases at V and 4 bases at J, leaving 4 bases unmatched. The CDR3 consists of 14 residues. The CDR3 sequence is CASSSGLAADTQYF. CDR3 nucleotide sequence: TGTGCCAGCAGCTCAGGACTAGCCGCAGATACGCAGTATTTT.

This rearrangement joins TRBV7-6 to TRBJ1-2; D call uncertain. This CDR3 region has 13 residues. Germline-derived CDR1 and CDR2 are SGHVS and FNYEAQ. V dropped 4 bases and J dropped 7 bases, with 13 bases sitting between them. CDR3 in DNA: TGTGCCAGCAGCTCCGGACGGGGTATTGGCTACACCTTC. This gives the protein CASSSGRGIGYTF.

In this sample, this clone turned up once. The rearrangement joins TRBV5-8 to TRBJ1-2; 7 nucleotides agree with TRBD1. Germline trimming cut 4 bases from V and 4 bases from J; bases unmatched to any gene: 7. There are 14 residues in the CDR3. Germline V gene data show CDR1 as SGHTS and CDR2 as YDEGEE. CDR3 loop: CASSPRDSRYGYTF. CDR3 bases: TGTGCCAGCAGCCCCCGGGACAGTCGCTATGGCTACACCTTC.